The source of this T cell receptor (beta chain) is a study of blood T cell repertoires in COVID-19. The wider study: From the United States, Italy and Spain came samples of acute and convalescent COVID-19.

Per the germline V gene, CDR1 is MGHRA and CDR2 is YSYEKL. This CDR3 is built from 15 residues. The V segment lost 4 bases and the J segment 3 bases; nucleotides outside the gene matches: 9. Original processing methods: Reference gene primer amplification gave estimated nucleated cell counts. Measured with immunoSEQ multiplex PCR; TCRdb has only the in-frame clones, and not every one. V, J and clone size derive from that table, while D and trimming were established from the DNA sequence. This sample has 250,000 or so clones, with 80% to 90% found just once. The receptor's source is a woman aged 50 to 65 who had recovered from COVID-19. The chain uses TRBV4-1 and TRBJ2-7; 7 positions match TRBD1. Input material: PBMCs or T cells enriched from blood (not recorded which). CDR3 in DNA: TGCGCCAGCAGCCCCCGACAGGGAATAGGCTACGAGCAGTACTTC. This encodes CASSPRQGIGYEQYF.